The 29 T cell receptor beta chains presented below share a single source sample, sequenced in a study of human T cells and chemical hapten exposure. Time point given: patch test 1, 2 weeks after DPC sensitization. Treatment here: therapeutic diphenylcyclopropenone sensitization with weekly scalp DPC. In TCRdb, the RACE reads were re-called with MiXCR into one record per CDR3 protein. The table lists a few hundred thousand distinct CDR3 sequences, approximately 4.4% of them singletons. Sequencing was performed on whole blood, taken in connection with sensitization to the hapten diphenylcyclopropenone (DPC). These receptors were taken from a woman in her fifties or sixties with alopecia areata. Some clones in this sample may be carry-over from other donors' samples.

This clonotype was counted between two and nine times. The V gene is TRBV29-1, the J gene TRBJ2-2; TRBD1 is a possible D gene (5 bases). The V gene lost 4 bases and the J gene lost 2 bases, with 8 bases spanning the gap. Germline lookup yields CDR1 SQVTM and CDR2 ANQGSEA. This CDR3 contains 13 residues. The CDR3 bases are TGCAGCGTTGTAGGGGCTAACACCGGGGAGCTGTTTTTT. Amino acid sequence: CSVVGANTGELFF.

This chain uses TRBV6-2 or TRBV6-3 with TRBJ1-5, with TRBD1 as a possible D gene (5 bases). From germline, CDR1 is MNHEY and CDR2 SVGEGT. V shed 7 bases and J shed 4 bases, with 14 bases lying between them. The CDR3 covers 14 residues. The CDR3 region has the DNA TGTGCCAGCATCGGGGCAGCCTCTAATCAGCCCCAGCATTTT. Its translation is CASIGAASNQPQHF.

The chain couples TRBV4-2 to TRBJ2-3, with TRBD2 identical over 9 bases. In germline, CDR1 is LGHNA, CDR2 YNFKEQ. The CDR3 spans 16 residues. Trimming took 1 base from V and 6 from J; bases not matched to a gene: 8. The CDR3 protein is CASSQGASGIEDTQYF. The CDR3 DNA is TGTGCCAGCAGCCAAGGGGCTAGCGGGATTGAGGATACGCAGTATTTT.

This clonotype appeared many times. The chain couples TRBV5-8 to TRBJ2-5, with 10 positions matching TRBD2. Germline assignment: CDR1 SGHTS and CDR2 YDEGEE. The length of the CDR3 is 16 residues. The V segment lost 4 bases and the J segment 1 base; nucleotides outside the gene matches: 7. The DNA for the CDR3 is TGTGCCAGCAGCCCAAGGCTAGCGGGGGTCCAAGAGACCCAGTACTTC. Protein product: CASSPRLAGVQETQYF.

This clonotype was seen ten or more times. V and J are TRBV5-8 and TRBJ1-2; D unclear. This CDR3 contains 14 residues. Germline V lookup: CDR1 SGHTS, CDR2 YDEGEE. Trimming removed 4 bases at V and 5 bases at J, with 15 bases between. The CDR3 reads CASSRPPRQYGYTF. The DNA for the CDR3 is TGTGCCAGCAGCCGACCCCCCAGGCAGTATGGCTACACCTTC.

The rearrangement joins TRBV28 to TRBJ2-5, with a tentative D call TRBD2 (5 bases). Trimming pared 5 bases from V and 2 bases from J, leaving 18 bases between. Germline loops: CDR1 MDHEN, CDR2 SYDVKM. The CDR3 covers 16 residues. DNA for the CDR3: TGTGCCAGCAGTCCAACGGGCTCGGGAATACAAGAGACCCAGTACTTC. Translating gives CASSPTGSGIQETQYF.

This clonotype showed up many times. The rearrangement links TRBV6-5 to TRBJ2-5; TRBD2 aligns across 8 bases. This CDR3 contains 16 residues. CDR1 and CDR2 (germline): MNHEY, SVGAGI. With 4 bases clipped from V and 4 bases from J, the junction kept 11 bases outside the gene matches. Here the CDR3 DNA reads TGTGCCAGCAGTTCATCTCCGGGACGGGAGGGAGAGACCCAGTACTTC. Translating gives CASSSSPGREGETQYF.

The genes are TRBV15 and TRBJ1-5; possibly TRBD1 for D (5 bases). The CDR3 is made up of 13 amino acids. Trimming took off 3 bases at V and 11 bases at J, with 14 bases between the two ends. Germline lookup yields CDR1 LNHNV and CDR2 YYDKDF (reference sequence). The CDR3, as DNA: TGTGCCACCAGCAGCGACAGAAGTAGAGCCCAGCATTTT. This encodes CATSSDRSRAQHF. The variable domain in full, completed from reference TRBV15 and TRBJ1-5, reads DAMVIQNPRYQVTQFGKPVTLSCSQTLNHNVMYWYQQKSSQAPKLLFHYYDKDFNNEADTPDNFQSRRPNTSFCFLDIRSPGLGDTAMYLCATSSDRSRAQHFGDGTRLSIL.

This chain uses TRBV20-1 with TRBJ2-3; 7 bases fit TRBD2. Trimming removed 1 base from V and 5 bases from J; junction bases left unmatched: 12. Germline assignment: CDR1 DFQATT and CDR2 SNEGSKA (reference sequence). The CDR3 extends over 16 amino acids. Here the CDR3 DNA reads TGCAGTGCTAGAGTCTGGGCTTGCGGGAGTAGAGATACGCAGTATTTT. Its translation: CSARVWACGSRDTQYF.

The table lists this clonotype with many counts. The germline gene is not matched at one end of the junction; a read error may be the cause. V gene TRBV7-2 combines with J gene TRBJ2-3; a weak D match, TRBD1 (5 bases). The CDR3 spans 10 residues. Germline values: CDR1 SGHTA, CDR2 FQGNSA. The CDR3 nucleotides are TGTGCCAGCAGCGCCTCGACAGAAGATTTT. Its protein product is CASSASTEDF.

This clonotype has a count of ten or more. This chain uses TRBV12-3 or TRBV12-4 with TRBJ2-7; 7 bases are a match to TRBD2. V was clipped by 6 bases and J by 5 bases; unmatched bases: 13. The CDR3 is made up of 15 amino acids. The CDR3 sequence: CASSLHGAGANEQYF. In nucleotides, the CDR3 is TGTGCCAGCAGCCTCCATGGGGCGGGAGCAAACGAGCAGTACTTC.

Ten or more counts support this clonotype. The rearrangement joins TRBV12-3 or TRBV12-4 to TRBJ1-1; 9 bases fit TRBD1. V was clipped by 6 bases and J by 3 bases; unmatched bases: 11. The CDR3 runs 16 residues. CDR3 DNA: TGTGCCAGCAGCCCCGGGACAGGGAAAGTTGACACTGAAGCTTTCTTT. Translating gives CASSPGTGKVDTEAFF.

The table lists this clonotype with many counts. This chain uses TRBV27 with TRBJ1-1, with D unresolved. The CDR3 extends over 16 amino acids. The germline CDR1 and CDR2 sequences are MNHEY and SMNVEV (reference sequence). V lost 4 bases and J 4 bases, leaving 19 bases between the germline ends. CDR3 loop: CASSSIPLGMATEAFF. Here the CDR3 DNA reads TGTGCCAGCAGTTCCATCCCTCTTGGGATGGCCACTGAAGCTTTCTTT.

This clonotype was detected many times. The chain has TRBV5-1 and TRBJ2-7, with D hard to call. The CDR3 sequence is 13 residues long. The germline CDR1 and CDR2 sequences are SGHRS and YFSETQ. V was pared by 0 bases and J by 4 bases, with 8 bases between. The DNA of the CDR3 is TGCGCCAGCAGCTTGGACGTACGGTACGAGCAGTACTTC. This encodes CASSLDVRYEQYF.

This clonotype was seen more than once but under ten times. CDR3 in DNA: TGTGCCAGCAGTTTATTCTCGAACACCGGGGAGCTGTTTTTT. This codes for CASSLFSNTGELFF. The V gene is TRBV28, the J gene TRBJ2-2, with D hard to call. Looked up from germline, CDR1 is MDHEN and CDR2 is SYDVKM. V dropped 1 base and J dropped 0 bases, with 3 bases sitting between them. CDR3 length: 14 residues.

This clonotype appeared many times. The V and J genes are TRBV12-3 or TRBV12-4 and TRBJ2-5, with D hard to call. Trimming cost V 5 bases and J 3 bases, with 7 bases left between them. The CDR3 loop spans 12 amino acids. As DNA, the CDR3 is TGTGCCAGCAGTAGCAGAGAAGAGACCCAGTACTTC. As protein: CASSSREETQYF.

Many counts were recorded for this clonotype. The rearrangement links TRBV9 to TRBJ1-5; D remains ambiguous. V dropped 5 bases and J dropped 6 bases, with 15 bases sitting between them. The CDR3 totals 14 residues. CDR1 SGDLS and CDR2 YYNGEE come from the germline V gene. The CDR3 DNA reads TGTGCCAGCAGGTTCGGGCCCAGGTGTCAGCCCCAGCATTTT. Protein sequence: CASRFGPRCQPQHF.

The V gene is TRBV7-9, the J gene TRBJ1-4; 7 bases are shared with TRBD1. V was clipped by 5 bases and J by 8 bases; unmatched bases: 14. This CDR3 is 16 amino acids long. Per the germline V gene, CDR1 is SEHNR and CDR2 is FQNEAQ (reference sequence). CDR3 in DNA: TGTGCCAGCAGCAGCCACGTCCAGGGGGAGGAGGAAAAACTGTTTTTT. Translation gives CASSSHVQGEEEKLFF.

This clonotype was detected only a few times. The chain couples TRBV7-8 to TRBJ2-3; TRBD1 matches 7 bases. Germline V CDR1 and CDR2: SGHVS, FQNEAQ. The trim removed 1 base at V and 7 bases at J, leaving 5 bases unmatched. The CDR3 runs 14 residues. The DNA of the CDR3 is TGTGCCAGCAGCTTAGGGCGACAGGGTCATACGCAGTATTTT. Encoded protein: CASSLGRQGHTQYF.

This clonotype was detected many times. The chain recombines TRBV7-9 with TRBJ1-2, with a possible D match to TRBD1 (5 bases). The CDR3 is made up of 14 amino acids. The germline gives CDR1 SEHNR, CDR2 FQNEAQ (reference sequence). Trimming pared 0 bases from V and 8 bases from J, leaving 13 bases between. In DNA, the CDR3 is TGTGCCAGCAGCTTAGCGGGGACCGCCATCGGCTACACCTTC. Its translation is CASSLAGTAIGYTF. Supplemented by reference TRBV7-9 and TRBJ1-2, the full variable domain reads DTGVSQNPRHKITKRGQNVTFRCDPISEHNRLYWYRQTLGQGPEFLTYFQNEAQLEKSRLLSDRFSAERPKGSFSTLEIQRTEQGDSAMYLCASSLAGTAIGYTFGSGTRLTVV.

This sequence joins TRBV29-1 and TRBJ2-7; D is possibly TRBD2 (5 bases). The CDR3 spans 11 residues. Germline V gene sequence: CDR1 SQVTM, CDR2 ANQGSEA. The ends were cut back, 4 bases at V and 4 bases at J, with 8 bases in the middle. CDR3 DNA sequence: TGCAGCGTTGGGGAGTTATACGAGCAGTACTTC. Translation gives CSVGELYEQYF.

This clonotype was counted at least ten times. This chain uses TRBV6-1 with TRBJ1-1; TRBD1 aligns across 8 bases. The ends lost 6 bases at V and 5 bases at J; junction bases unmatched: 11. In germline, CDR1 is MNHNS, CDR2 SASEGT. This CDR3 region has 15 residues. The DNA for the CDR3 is TGTGCCAGCAGGGAATGGACAGGGACGAATACTGAAGCTTTCTTT. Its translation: CASREWTGTNTEAFF.

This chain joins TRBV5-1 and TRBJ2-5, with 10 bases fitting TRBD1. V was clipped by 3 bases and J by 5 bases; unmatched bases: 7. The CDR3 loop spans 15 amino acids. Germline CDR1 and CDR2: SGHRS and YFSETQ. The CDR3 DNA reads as TGCGCCAGCAGCTCACCAGGGACAGGGGCGGAGACCCAGTACTTC. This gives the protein CASSSPGTGAETQYF.

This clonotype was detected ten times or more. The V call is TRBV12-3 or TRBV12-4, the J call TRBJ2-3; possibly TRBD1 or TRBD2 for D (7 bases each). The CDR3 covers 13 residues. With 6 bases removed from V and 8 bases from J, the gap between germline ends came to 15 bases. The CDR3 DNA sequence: TGTGCCAGCAGGACAGGGACGGGAGGTACGCAGTATTTT. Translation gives CASRTGTGGTQYF.

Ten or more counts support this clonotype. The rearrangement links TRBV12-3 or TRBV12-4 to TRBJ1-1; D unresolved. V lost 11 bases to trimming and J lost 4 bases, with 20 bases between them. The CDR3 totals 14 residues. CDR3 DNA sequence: TGTGCCGACCAGAAGACGACATCTGGCACTGAAGCTTTCTTT. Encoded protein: CADQKTTSGTEAFF.

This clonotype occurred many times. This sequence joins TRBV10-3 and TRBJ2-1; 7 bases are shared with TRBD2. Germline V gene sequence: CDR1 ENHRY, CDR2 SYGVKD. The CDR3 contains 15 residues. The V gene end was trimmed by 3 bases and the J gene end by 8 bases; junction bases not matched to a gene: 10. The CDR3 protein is CAISDGGSNYHEQFF. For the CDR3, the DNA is TGTGCCATCAGTGACGGCGGGAGTAATTACCATGAGCAGTTCTTC.

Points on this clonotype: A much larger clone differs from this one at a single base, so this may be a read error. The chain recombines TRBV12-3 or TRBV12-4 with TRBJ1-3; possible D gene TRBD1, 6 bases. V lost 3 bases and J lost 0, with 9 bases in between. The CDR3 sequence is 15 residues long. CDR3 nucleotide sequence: TGTGCCAGCAGTTTTTTGGGGGCCTCTGGAAACACCATATATTTT. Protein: CASSFLGASGNTIYF.

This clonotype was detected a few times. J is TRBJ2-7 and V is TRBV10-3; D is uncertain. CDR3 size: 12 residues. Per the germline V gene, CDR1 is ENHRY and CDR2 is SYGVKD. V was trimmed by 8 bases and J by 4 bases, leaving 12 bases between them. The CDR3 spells CAIGPVPYEQYF. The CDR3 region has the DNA TGTGCCATCGGGCCGGTCCCGTACGAGCAGTACTTC.

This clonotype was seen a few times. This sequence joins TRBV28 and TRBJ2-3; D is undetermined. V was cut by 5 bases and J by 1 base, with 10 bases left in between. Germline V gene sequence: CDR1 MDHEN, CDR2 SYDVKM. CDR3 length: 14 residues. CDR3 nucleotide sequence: TGTGCCAGCAGTGTAACCCCGGGCACAGATACGCAGTATTTT. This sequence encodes CASSVTPGTDTQYF.